One sample yielded the 5 T cell receptor beta chains listed below, sequenced in a study of cytotoxic CD8 clonotypes in ibrutinib-treated CLL. The protocol was immunoSEQ multiplex PCR, while the TCRdb copy is restricted to in-frame clones and leaves out a portion. This repertoire shows about 45,000 clones, over 60% found once; its top ten account for under 25%. Sequences were derived from PBMCs, sampled after 24 months of ibrutinib treatment. The receptors were sampled from a human donor with chronic lymphocytic leukemia.

This clone was counted once. The rearrangement links TRBV19 to TRBJ1-1; 7 positions match TRBD1. Germline lookup yields CDR1 LNHDA and CDR2 SQIVND (reference sequence). The CDR3 consists of 14 residues. The junction had 15 bases not matched to a gene; V was cut back by 6 bases and J by 11 bases. The CDR3 reads CASRPKGAAPVAFF. The DNA for the CDR3 is TGTGCCAGTAGGCCGAAGGGGGCAGCTCCGGTGGCTTTCTTT.

This clone occurred a few times. The rearrangement joins TRBV7-2 to TRBJ2-3; TRBD2 might be the D (6 bases). Germline V gene lookup returns CDR1 SGHTA and CDR2 FQGNSA. The CDR3 runs to 14 residues. V gave up 5 bases and J gave up 4 bases, with 13 bases separating them. CDR3 DNA: TGTGCCAGCAGCCAGGGACTGGTCCCAGATACGCAGTATTTT. Protein product: CASSQGLVPDTQYF.

This chain links TRBV7-9 with TRBJ2-3, with 8 bases identical to TRBD1. The CDR3 consists of 14 residues. The ends lost 6 bases at V and 2 bases at J; junction bases unmatched: 4. Looked up from germline, CDR1 is SEHNR and CDR2 is FQNEAQ (reference sequence). CDR3 protein: CASSSGGDTDTQYF. CDR3 in DNA: TGTGCCAGCAGTTCAGGGGGCGACACAGATACGCAGTATTTT.

J is TRBJ1-6 and V is TRBV19; D remains unclear. Germline V gene lookup returns CDR1 LNHDA and CDR2 SQIVND (reference sequence). The CDR3 length is 15 residues. Trimming left V 4 bases short and J 7 bases short, with 14 bases between. The CDR3 sequence is CASSSGWRVNSPLHF. The CDR3, as DNA: TGTGCCAGTAGTAGCGGGTGGAGGGTAAATTCACCCCTCCACTTT. Full variable domain (remainder filled in from reference TRBV19 and TRBJ1-6): DGGITQSPKYLFRKEGQNVTLSCEQNLNHDAMYWYRQDPGQGLRLIYYSQIVNDFQKGDIAEGYSVSREKKESFPLTVTSAQKNPTAFYLCASSSGWRVNSPLHFGNGTRLTVT.

This clone was recorded only once. The rearrangement uses TRBV6-1 and TRBJ1-2; no reliable D call. This CDR3 comprises 14 residues. Per germline, CDR1 MNHNS and CDR2 SASEGT. The V end was cut by 0 bases, the J end by 3 bases, with 8 bases between. CDR3 sequence: CASSEAAAHYGYTF. CDR3 in DNA: TGTGCCAGCAGTGAAGCTGCAGCCCACTATGGCTACACCTTC.